The following is a T cell receptor beta chain sequence with its context. Its antigen target is currently unknown. No per-base quality is available; no much larger clone lies one base away. This record comes from a study of early T cells in non-severe SARS-CoV-2 infection (dated by TCRdb to about 2021). Regarding the study in general: Because TCR sequencing relied on bulk RNA taken from unsorted whole blood, pairing of alpha and beta chains was not possible.

The paper's findings and limits, for the study overall: Matching against VDJdb was skewed toward anti-spike CD8 responses, likely underestimated virus-specific expansions, and missed private and CD4 specificities.

Clipping removes 9 bases from V and 8 bases from J, with 12 as the unmatched junction base count. The germline V gene (reference sequence) provides CDR1 LNHDA and CDR2 SQIVND. Reading from cysteine to phenylalanine, the CDR3 counts 13 amino acids. The entry retains the CDR3 DNA only, 39 bases that are in frame from base 1. The library came from 5' RACE. TCRdb lists the instrument as NextSeq 500. To correct for sequencing error and PCR bias, the TCR library protocol tagged individual cDNA molecules with unique molecular identifiers. Both TCR alpha and beta chains were sequenced, and tight co-correlation was observed between alpha and beta sequence abundances in each sample. The source study handled its data this way. Decombinator V4 was used to perform V gene, J gene and CDR3 annotation of TCR sequences. Expanded TCRs were defined as changing significantly between any two time points under a Poisson model with p below 0.0001. TCR abundances were normalised to the total number of TCRs sequenced per sample and expressed as counts per million. TRAV1-2 paired with TRAJ12, TRAJ20 or TRAJ33 defined MAIT TCRs, while TRAV10 paired with TRAJ18 defined iNKT TCRs. VDJdb, accessed 1 November 2021, was searched for CMV, EBV and SARS-CoV-2 annotated TCRs, with TCRs annotated for multiple antigens excluded. In TCRdb, the public reads were trimmed at Q25 with fastp and aligned with MiXCR, with productive beta chains retained. Every CDR3 protein is listed once, alongside the most common genes and DNA of its rows. TCRdb, rather than the study authors, made the V and J calls. The sample table holds roughly 56,000 distinct CDR3 sequences, of which less than 10% were seen once. 1.2% of the sample rests with the top ten.

A case-control design nested within a healthcare worker cohort in London, UK, was used, with weekly nasopharyngeal swab PCR tests and blood sampling performed. Healthcare workers were enrolled in the week of the UK lockdown, from 23 to 31 March 2020, and were followed every week for up to 16 weeks. The source of this sequence is an adult who was a healthcare worker with PCR-confirmed SARS-CoV-2 infection or an uninfected control (not recorded which). The sample taken for sequencing was whole blood. The rearranged segments are TRBV19 and TRBJ1-1; the central 7 bases match TRBD1. The nucleotides read TGTGCCAGCATCCCGGGACAGTTATCCGAAGCTTTCTTT. It translates as CASIPGQLSEAFF.